One and the same sample provided the 24 T cell receptor beta chains below, sequenced in a study of CD4 and CD8 cells across lung adenocarcinoma regions. A single record per CDR3 protein comes from TCRdb applying MiXCR to the PCR reads. Here the sample spans approximately 24,000 distinct CDR3 sequences, about 50% being singletons. Input material: CD8+ T cells from the center of a lung tumor. These receptors were taken from a male donor with lung adenocarcinoma. The CD4 and CD8 labels of this study may be unreliable.

The V gene is TRBV6-1, the J gene TRBJ2-1; 8 bases fit TRBD2. The CDR3 sequence is 13 residues long. V gave up 6 bases and J gave up 10 bases; unmatched junction bases: 8. Per germline, CDR1 MNHNS and CDR2 SASEGT. Here the CDR3 reads CASSGTRRYEQFF. CDR3 in DNA: TGTGCCAGCAGCGGGACTAGGAGGTACGAGCAGTTCTTC.

V gene TRBV27 combines with J gene TRBJ2-4; 7 nucleotides align to TRBD2. The CDR3 covers 18 residues. The germline V gene encodes CDR1 MNHEY and CDR2 SMNVEV (reference sequence). In nucleotides, the CDR3 is TGTGCGGGCTGTTGGGGGGGGGACCTGGGCCTTGCCCAAAACATTCAGTACTTC. Amino acid sequence: CAGCWGGDLGLAQNIQYF.

The chain recombines TRBV6-5 with TRBJ2-1; TRBD2 might be the D (6 bases). CDR1 and CDR2 from the germline V gene are MNHEY and SVGAGI. The V end lost 2 bases, the J end lost 7 bases, and 15 bases lay between the germline ends. This CDR3 has 15 amino acids. CDR3 sequence: CASSYGAGWKNEQFF. In DNA, the CDR3 is TGTGCCAGCAGTTACGGGGCGGGATGGAAGAATGAGCAGTTCTTC.

This rearrangement joins TRBV10-3 to TRBJ2-4; no clear D. The CDR3 contains 11 residues. CDR1 and CDR2 (germline): ENHRY, SYGVKD. CDR3 DNA: TGTGCGATCGGAGCCAAAGATACGCAGTACTTC. Its translation is CAIGAKDTQYF.

Relative to its sample, this clonotype is medium-sized. This chain joins TRBV6-5 and TRBJ2-1; 13 bases are a match to TRBD2. This CDR3 has 16 amino acids. The germline CDR1 and CDR2 sequences are MNHEY and SVGAGI. V lost 5 bases and J lost 2; bases outside the gene matches: 3. The CDR3 is CASSRTSGSAYNEQFF. CDR3 nucleotides: TGTGCCAGCAGTAGGACTAGCGGGAGCGCCTACAATGAGCAGTTCTTC.

The gene calls are TRBV11-2 and TRBJ2-1; D is unclear. Trimming left V 0 bases short and J 9 bases short, with 12 bases between. CDR3 length equals 14 residues. From germline, CDR1 is SGHAT and CDR2 FQNNGV. This CDR3 reads CASSLEFGVGEQFF. The DNA for the CDR3 is TGTGCCAGCAGCTTAGAGTTTGGGGTCGGTGAGCAGTTCTTC.

Notes on this clonotype: One end of the junction fails to match germline, which may point to a read error. The chain carries TRBV6-5 and TRBJ2-4, with D perhaps TRBD1 or TRBD2 (6 bases each). The CDR3 runs to 15 residues. CDR1 is MNHEY, CDR2 SVGAGI, per germline. The CDR3 region has the DNA TGTGCCAGGAGGTACGGGGGCCGGGGCTACTACATCCAGTACTTC. It yields the protein CARRYGGRGYYIQYF.

In its sample, this clonotype ranks as medium-sized. CDR3 bases: TGTGCCAGCAGTCCACAGCGGGGGCGGGGCACCGGGGAGCTGTTTTTT. It translates to CASSPQRGRGTGELFF. The chain combines TRBV27 with TRBJ2-2; 8 bases line up with TRBD2. This CDR3 has 16 residues. V shed 5 bases, J shed 4 bases, and the junction held 9 bases outside the gene matches. Germline CDR1 and CDR2: MNHEY and SMNVEV (reference sequence).

This clonotype came up many times. The rearrangement joins TRBV4-1 to TRBJ2-3; 9 bases are a match to TRBD2. V dropped 0 bases and J dropped 5; count of bases not matched to a gene: 3. Germline lookup yields CDR1 MGHRA and CDR2 YSYEKL. The CDR3 is 15 amino acids. CDR3 sequence reads: CASSQDQLAGDTQYF. The CDR3 nucleotides read TGCGCCAGCAGCCAAGATCAACTAGCGGGAGATACGCAGTATTTT.

J is TRBJ2-2 and V is TRBV27; a weak D match, TRBD1 (5 bases). V was cut by 3 bases and J by 4 bases, with 12 bases left in between. The CDR3 is 15 amino acids. Per germline, CDR1 MNHEY and CDR2 SMNVEV (reference sequence). CDR3 region: CASSLGQAGTGELFF. The CDR3 DNA reads as TGTGCCAGCAGTTTGGGGCAGGCCGGCACCGGGGAGCTGTTTTTT.

The chain has TRBV11-3 and TRBJ2-2; D might be TRBD1 (6 bases). Trimming shortened V by 4 bases and J by 2 bases, and 11 bases separated the two germline ends. CDR1 is SGHNT and CDR2 is YENEEA in the germline V gene. The CDR3 contains 15 residues. This CDR3 is CASSYGQLNTGELFF. The CDR3 DNA follows: TGTGCCAGCAGCTACGGACAGCTCAACACCGGGGAGCTGTTTTTT. The full variable domain, in which reference TRBV11-3 and TRBJ2-2 provide the parts outside the CDR3, is EAGVVQSPRYKIIEKKQPVAFWCNPISGHNTLYWYLQNLGQGPELLIRYENEEAVDDSQLPKDRFSAERLKGVDSTLKIQPAELGDSAVYLCASSYGQLNTGELFFGEGSRLTVL.

This clonotype turned up a few times. The chain is built from TRBV6-5 and TRBJ2-1; 7 bases are a match to TRBD2. The CDR3 is 14 residues long. Per the germline V gene, CDR1 is MNHEY and CDR2 is SVGAGI. Trimming removed 2 bases from V and 8 bases from J; junction bases left unmatched: 6. The CDR3 loop is CASSYDLRGDEQFF. The CDR3 nucleotides read TGTGCCAGCAGTTACGATCTCCGGGGGGATGAGCAGTTCTTC.

The rearrangement links TRBV6-5 to TRBJ2-3; TRBD2 agrees at 12 bases. This CDR3 has 17 amino acids. Germline CDR1 reads MNHEY; CDR2 reads SVGAGI. The ends lost 0 bases at V and 6 bases at J; junction bases unmatched: 7. CDR3 coding DNA: TGTGCCAGCAGTTACTCGCAACTAGCGGGGGGCAGGGATACGCAGTATTTT. Amino acids: CASSYSQLAGGRDTQYF.

The rearrangement links TRBV3-1 to TRBJ2-5, with D perhaps matching TRBD1 (6 bases). The CDR3 sequence is 12 residues long. V gave up 5 bases and J gave up 10 bases, with 14 bases separating them. Germline lookup yields CDR1 LGHDT and CDR2 YNNKEL (reference sequence). The CDR3 region is CASSLQGILQYF. The CDR3 DNA follows: TGTGCCAGCAGCTTACAGGGTATCCTCCAGTACTTC.

The chain recombines TRBV29-1 with TRBJ2-4; D might be TRBD1 or TRBD2, each matching 5 bases. Germline lookup yields CDR1 SQVTM and CDR2 ANQGSEA. The CDR3 covers 14 residues. Trimming cost V 7 bases and J 0 bases, with 13 bases left between them. CDR3 coding DNA: TGCAGCGGGACGTGGGGGAGAGCCAAAAACATTCAGTACTTC. This encodes CSGTWGRAKNIQYF.

V is TRBV11-2 and J is TRBJ1-2, with no clear D. The CDR3 runs 13 residues. CDR1 SGHAT and CDR2 FQNNGV come from the germline V gene. Trimming took 1 base from V and 8 from J, leaving 11 bases between them. The CDR3 region is CASSLGAVQGYTF. The CDR3 DNA reads TGTGCCAGCAGCTTAGGGGCAGTTCAAGGCTACACCTTC. Full variable domain (outside the CDR3, taken from reference TRBV11-2 and TRBJ1-2): EAGVAQSPRYKIIEKRQSVAFWCNPISGHATLYWYQQILGQGPKLLIQFQNNGVVDDSQLPKDRFSAERLKGVDSTLKIQPAKLEDSAVYLCASSLGAVQGYTFGSGTRLTVV.

The chain employs TRBV4-2 and TRBJ1-1, with D possibly TRBD1 on 5 matching bases. From germline, CDR1 is LGHNA and CDR2 YNFKEQ. The CDR3 spans 15 residues. Trimming cost V 1 base and J 10 bases, with 19 bases left between them. This chain's CDR3 is CASSQVRGEGPGAFF. The DNA for the CDR3 is TGTGCCAGCAGCCAAGTAAGAGGGGAAGGGCCTGGAGCTTTCTTT.

This clonotype came up many times. The chain joins TRBV4-2 to TRBJ1-6; D ambiguous. The germline V gene encodes CDR1 LGHNA and CDR2 YNFKEQ. The CDR3 has 14 amino acids. Trimming removed 4 bases at V and 9 bases at J, with 13 bases between. CDR3 in DNA: TGTGCCAGCAGCCCCACAGTGGGCGGTTCACCCCTCCACTTT. It yields the protein CASSPTVGGSPLHF.

This clonotype was picked up one time. This chain connects TRBV6-1 to TRBJ2-1, with 8 bases lining up with TRBD1. Judging by the DNA end, TRBJ2-7 fits better; the J call may be wrong. The CDR3 sequence is 15 residues long. CDR1 and CDR2 (germline): MNHNS, SASEGT. CDR3: CASSEVWTGLYEQYF. The CDR3 nucleotides are TGTGCCAGCAGTGAAGTTTGGACAGGGTTGTACGAGCAGTACTTC.

In its sample, this clonotype was seen many times. The gene calls are TRBV27 and TRBJ1-1, with 7 nucleotides matching TRBD1. This CDR3 spans 13 amino acids. J lost 4 bases, V lost 5 bases, and 4 bases had no gene match. CDR1 and CDR2 (germline): MNHEY, SMNVEV (reference sequence). The CDR3 DNA sequence: TGTGCCAGCAGTACACAGGGGCGCACTGAAGCTTTCTTT. This gives the protein CASSTQGRTEAFF.

For this clonotype: The junction shows a germline mismatch at one end, possibly a read error. The chain joins TRBV6-8 to TRBJ2-3, with D tentatively TRBD1 or TRBD2 (5 bases each). The germline V gene encodes CDR1 MNHGY and CDR2 SAAAGT. This CDR3 has 16 amino acids. The CDR3 DNA reads as TGTGCCTGCCGTGTATCGGGGATAGGAGTCAAGGACACGCAGTATTTC. It translates to CACRVSGIGVKDTQYF.

About this clonotype: One end of the junction fails to match germline, which may point to a read error. This rearrangement joins TRBV10-2 to TRBJ2-4, with D possibly matching TRBD1 (7 bases). The CDR3 runs to 14 residues. Germline values: CDR1 WSHSY, CDR2 SAAADI. CDR3: CAGRGSGAKNIQYF. CDR3 bases: TGCGCCGGCAGGGGGAGCGGGGCCAAAAACATTCAGTACTTC.

There are many counts of this clonotype. The CDR3 here is CASSLRLLDVQYF. In DNA, the CDR3 is TGTGCCAGCAGTCTACGGTTACTTGACGTTCAGTACTTC. The J gene is TRBJ2-4, the V gene TRBV27; D unclear. The CDR3 totals 13 residues. Germline V gene data show CDR1 as MNHEY and CDR2 as SMNVEV (reference sequence). V was cut by 5 bases and J by 11 bases, with 16 bases left in between.

This clonotype has more than one count but fewer than ten. The rearrangement links TRBV7-2 to TRBJ1-1, with D unresolved. This CDR3 is 11 amino acids long. The germline V gene encodes CDR1 SGHTA and CDR2 FQGNSA. V was trimmed by 5 bases and J by 7 bases, leaving 8 bases between them. CDR3: CASSADGEAFF. In nucleotides, the CDR3 is TGTGCCAGCAGCGCAGACGGTGAAGCTTTCTTT.